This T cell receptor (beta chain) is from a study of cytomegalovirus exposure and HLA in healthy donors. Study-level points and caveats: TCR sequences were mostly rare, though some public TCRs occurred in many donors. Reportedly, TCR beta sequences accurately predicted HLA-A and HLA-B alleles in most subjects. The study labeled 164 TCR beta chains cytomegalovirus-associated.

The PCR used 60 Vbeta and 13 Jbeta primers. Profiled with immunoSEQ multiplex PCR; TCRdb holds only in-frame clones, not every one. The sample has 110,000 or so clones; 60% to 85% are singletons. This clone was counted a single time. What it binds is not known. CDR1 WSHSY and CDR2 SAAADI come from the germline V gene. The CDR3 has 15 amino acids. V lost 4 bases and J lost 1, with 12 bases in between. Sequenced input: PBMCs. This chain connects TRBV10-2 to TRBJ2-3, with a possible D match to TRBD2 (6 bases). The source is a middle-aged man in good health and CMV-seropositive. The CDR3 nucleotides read TGCGCCAGCAGTGTGGGGCTAGCGCGCACAGATACGCAGTATTTT. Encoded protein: CASSVGLARTDTQYF.